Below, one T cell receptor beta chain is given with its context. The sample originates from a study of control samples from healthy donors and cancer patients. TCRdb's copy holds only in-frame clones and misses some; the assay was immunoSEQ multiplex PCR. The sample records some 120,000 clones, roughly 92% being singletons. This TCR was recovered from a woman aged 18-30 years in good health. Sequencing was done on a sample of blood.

CDR3 bases: TGTGCCAGCAGCTTAGCACGTTATGAGGGGCAGTACTTC. Translated, it gives CASSLARYEGQYF. The chain couples TRBV7-2 to TRBJ2-7, with D perhaps matching TRBD2 (5 bases). The CDR3 has 13 residues. CDR1 SGHTA and CDR2 FQGNSA come from the germline V gene. Between the trimmed V and J ends, which lost 0 bases and 9 bases, there was a span of 12 bases.